This T cell receptor beta chain was sequenced during a study of blood T cells in healthy people across ages (dated by TCRdb to the mid-2010s). As for the study more broadly: In model experiments, roughly one uniquely barcoded TCR beta cDNA molecule per two T cells was captured by template switching. To track age-related changes in TCR beta repertoire diversity, the study relied on deep sequencing normalized with unique cDNA molecular identifiers. The donors were divided into four age groups: young (average around 16 years), middle-aged (about 40), aged (under 70) and long-lived (82). To avoid experimental bias, donors of different ages were spread randomly across the sequencing lanes. Two additional independent replicas of 1 million unique cDNA reads from the same blood draw were analyzed for two donors (one aged 18 to 29 and one aged 80 or older). What the work shows at the level of the full study, not this receptor alone: Because the CMV infection status of the donors was unknown, age-related changes in expanded clonotypes may potentially have been confounded. Observed TCR beta diversity per million T cells fell roughly linearly with age, and a significant reduction was already apparent by age roughly 40. Observed TCR beta diversity correlated strongly with the percentage of naive T cells measured by flow cytometry. Compared with the aged group, more naive CD4+ T cells, fewer expanded clones and increased TCR diversity were shown by the long-lived group, suggesting age selection. Estimates of total diversity based on one million sequenced T cells were considered lower bounds and underestimates. Conclusive comparison of naive and antigen-experienced compartments was prevented by the profiling of bulk unsorted PBMCs.

Preparation of the library involved 5' RACE. The sequencer listed for this sample is Illumina HiSeq 2500. The second PCR ran for about 7 to 11 cycles and used a J-beta primer mix along with a sample-barcoded 5' primer. Each TCR beta cDNA molecule received a unique molecular identifier from a template-switch 5' adaptor carrying 12 random nucleotides. Each sample yielded at least 3 million CDR3-containing paired-end reads. First-strand cDNA synthesis was performed from all RNA using the Mint cDNA synthesis kit, with priming by a TRBC-specific oligonucleotide. After uracil-DNA glycosylase treatment, a first 18-cycle PCR used universal primers M1SS and BC2_uni_R on all cDNA. Turning to the authors' computational methods: Each sample was normalized by randomly selecting 1 million high-quality reads, each carrying a distinct molecular identifier. Reads sharing molecular identifiers were discarded rather than binned into consensus sequences. MiTCR, with a Q25 quality threshold and the strictest error-elimination algorithm, was used for CDR3 identification, clonotype clustering and error correction. A nonparametric unseen species model using Euler transformation provided a lower-bound estimate of total TCR beta diversity. In TCRdb, the public reads were trimmed at Q25 with fastp and aligned with MiXCR, with productive beta chains retained. Each CDR3 protein appears once, grouped with its most common genes and DNA. It is TCRdb's table, rather than the study itself, that gives the V and J calls and clone size. This sample is represented by approximately 1.5 million distinct CDR3 sequences; approximately 43% of them were singletons. Approximately 4.1% of the sample rests with the top ten.

A word on this clonotype: Which antigen it targets is not known. Base quality data are lacking; no much larger clone is found one base away.

CDR1 and CDR2, per the germline V gene (reference sequence), are DFQATT and SNEGSKA. Spanning cysteine to phenylalanine, the CDR3 consists of 14 amino acids. Solely the CDR3 DNA is kept, with 42 bases framed from the first base. Systemically healthy Caucasian individuals from Russia, some 36 in total and aged roughly 6 to 100 years, were included as donors. Each donor gave about 9.7 milliliters of peripheral blood, drawn into EDTA-treated Vacutainer tubes. Ficoll-Paque density-gradient centrifugation was used to isolate PBMCs, with at least 7 million obtained per sample. Trizol reagent was used to extract total RNA from PBMCs, with at least 5.5 micrograms per sample. For every donor, an aliquot of PBMCs went through flow cytometry to measure the percentages of naive CD45RAhigh/CD27high T cells.

The sequenced sample consisted of blood. This receptor was identified in a woman younger than 35 in good health. Recombination linked TRBV20-1 to TRBJ2-7; perhaps TRBD2 is the D gene, with 5 bases matching. The end of the DNA aligns better with TRBJ2-1, so the J call may be wrong. The CDR3 reads as follows: CSARDPLTSHEQFF. The DNA sequence reads TGCAGTGCTAGAGATCCCCTTACTAGTCATGAGCAGTTCTTC.